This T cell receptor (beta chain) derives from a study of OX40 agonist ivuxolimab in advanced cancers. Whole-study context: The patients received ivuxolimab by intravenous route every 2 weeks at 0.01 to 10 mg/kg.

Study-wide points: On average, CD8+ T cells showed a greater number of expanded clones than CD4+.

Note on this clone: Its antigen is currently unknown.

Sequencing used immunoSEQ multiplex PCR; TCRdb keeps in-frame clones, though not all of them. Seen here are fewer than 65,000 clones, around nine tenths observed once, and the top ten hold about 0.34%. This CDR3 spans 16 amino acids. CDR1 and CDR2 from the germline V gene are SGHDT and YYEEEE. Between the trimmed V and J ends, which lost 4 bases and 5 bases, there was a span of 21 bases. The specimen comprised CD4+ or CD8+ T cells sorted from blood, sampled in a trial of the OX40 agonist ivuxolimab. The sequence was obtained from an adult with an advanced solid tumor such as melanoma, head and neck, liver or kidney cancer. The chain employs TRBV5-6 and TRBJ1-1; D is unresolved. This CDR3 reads CASSLHTPSRGTEAFF. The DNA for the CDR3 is TGTGCCAGCAGCCTTCACACCCCTTCCCGAGGGACTGAAGCTTTCTTT.